This TCR beta chain originates from a study of blood T cell repertoires in COVID-19. Study overall: Samples taken during acute and convalescent COVID-19 were collected in the United States, Italy and Spain. From T cells, B-cell-depleted T cells, or PBMCs came the material, which was cDNA or gDNA.

The sample holds one count of this clone. This CDR3 region has 14 residues. Trimming cost V 5 bases and J 5 bases, with 16 bases left between them. Germline V CDR1 and CDR2: SGHRS, YFSETQ. In the original analysis: Nucleated cell number was recorded as an estimate derived from reference gene primer amplification. Clones were sequenced by immunoSEQ multiplex PCR, and TCRdb holds only the in-frame ones, with some missing. V and J calls and clone size are those listed in that table; D and trimming were worked out from the DNA. The data contain about 180,000 clones, 70% to 90% of them singletons. This chain connects TRBV5-1 to TRBJ1-1; a possible D gene is TRBD1 (5 bases). Sequencing was performed on peripheral blood. The TCR sequence derives from a man aged 35-49 years with active or convalescent COVID-19. The CDR3 is CASRGAGRGTEAFF. The CDR3 DNA sequence: TGCGCCAGCAGGGGTGCAGGGAGGGGTACTGAAGCTTTCTTT.